The 19 T cell receptor beta chains listed next were all sequenced from one sample in a study of response to subunit inactivated influenza vaccine. TCRdb itself ran the RT-PCR reads through MiXCR, one entry per CDR3 protein. There are hundreds of thousands of distinct CDR3 sequences in the sample; 14% occur only once, and about 7.4% lies in the top ten. The material sequenced was PBMCs from blood, taken around two weeks before vaccination. The receptor set was obtained from a man aged 50-60 years who received an inactivated influenza vaccine.

This clonotype was picked up a small number of times. This chain links TRBV20-1 with TRBJ2-3; D not certain. Germline-derived CDR1 and CDR2 are DFQATT and SNEGSKA (reference sequence). The CDR3 is made up of 12 amino acids. The CDR3 sequence: CSLSEFTDTQYF. The CDR3 DNA reads as TGCAGCCTTTCGGAGTTTACAGATACGCAGTATTTT.

This chain uses TRBV5-1 with TRBJ2-7; D not certain. The CDR3 extends over 13 amino acids. Per the germline V gene, CDR1 is SGHRS and CDR2 is YFSETQ. Trimming stripped 4 bases from V and 7 bases from J, with 15 bases between. The CDR3 loop reads CASSATPPNEQYF. The CDR3 DNA reads TGCGCCAGCAGCGCCACTCCACCCAATGAGCAGTACTTC. The variable domain in full, completed from reference TRBV5-1 and TRBJ2-7, reads KAGVTQTPRYLIKTRGQQVTLSCSPISGHRSVSWYQQTPGQGLQFLFEYFSETQRNKGNFPGRFSGRQFSNSRSEMNVSTLELGDSALYLCASSATPPNEQYFGPGTRLTVT.

A few counts support this clonotype. J is TRBJ2-5 and V is TRBV6-2 or TRBV6-3, with D possibly TRBD1 on 6 matching bases. The CDR3 runs to 18 residues. Germline V lookup: CDR1 MNHEY, CDR2 SVGEGT. Trimming pared 3 bases from V and 4 bases from J, leaving 24 bases between. The CDR3 here is CASSYLRTEPAQGETQYF. CDR3 coding DNA: TGTGCCAGCAGTTATTTACGGACAGAGCCGGCCCAGGGAGAGACCCAGTACTTC.

This chain joins TRBV5-1 and TRBJ2-1; D unclear. The length of the CDR3 is 16 residues. V lost 0 bases and J lost 0, with 10 bases in between. Germline V gives CDR1 SGHRS, CDR2 YFSETQ. CDR3 in DNA: TGCGCCAGCAGCTTGGAATGGTGGAGCTCCTACAATGAGCAGTTCTTC. Translation gives CASSLEWWSSYNEQFF.

The chain carries TRBV5-1 and TRBJ2-6; D is ambiguous. The CDR3 consists of 17 residues. V lost 0 bases and J lost 0, with 10 bases in between. CDR1 and CDR2 (germline): SGHRS, YFSETQ. The CDR3 DNA reads TGCGCCAGCAGCTTGGAGTCCGAGCTCTCTGGGGCCAACGTCCTGACTTTC. Amino acid sequence: CASSLESELSGANVLTF.

This clonotype was seen a few times. The CDR3 coding sequence is TGTGCCAGCAGCCAAAGGACAGGGGCTTCTCCCGGGGAGCTGTTTTTT. Translation gives CASSQRTGASPGELFF. The chain has TRBV3-1 and TRBJ2-2, with 9 bases aligning to TRBD1. This CDR3 has 16 residues. With 2 bases clipped from V and 6 bases from J, the junction kept 7 bases outside the gene matches. Germline V gives CDR1 LGHDT, CDR2 YNNKEL (reference sequence).

This clonotype appeared a single time. J is TRBJ2-1 and V is TRBV9, with TRBD2 as a possible D gene (6 bases). CDR1 is SGDLS and CDR2 is YYNGEE in the germline V gene. The CDR3 is 16 amino acids. V lost 3 bases, J lost 2 bases, and 15 bases lay in between. The CDR3 loop reads CASSGDGGNPYNEQFF. The CDR3 bases are TGTGCCAGCAGCGGAGACGGAGGGAACCCCTACAATGAGCAGTTCTTC.

This clonotype occurred a few times. This rearrangement joins TRBV29-1 to TRBJ2-5, with D tentatively TRBD2 (5 bases). V lost 8 bases and J 7 bases, leaving 20 bases between the germline ends. The CDR3 runs 13 residues. Germline V gene data show CDR1 as SQVTM and CDR2 as ANQGSEA. The DNA of the CDR3 is TGCAGCCTGGGTGCGAACGCTCGGGGGACCCAGTACTTC. Amino acids: CSLGANARGTQYF.

This clonotype has a handful of counts. The chain has TRBV27 and TRBJ1-2; D gene ambiguous. The V and J ends lost 6 bases and 4 bases respectively, with 12 bases between them. CDR1 is MNHEY and CDR2 is SMNVEV in the germline V gene (reference sequence). The CDR3 totals 13 residues. CDR3 DNA: TGTGCCAGCAGCCTTGATTGGGGCTATGGCTACACCTTC. This sequence encodes CASSLDWGYGYTF.

The chain links TRBV20-1 to TRBJ1-5; maybe TRBD1 (6 bases). The V end was cut by 5 bases, the J end by 0 bases, with 17 bases between. The CDR3 has 16 amino acids. Germline assignment: CDR1 DFQATT and CDR2 SNEGSKA (reference sequence). The CDR3 coding sequence is TGCAGTGCTTCCGGGACACTAAGCTATAGCAATCAGCCCCAGCATTTT. Protein product: CSASGTLSYSNQPQHF.

V usage is TRBV6-1 and J usage is TRBJ1-2, with D maybe TRBD1 (6 bases). This CDR3 comprises 14 residues. Looked up from germline, CDR1 is MNHNS and CDR2 is SASEGT. With 6 bases removed from V and 5 bases from J, the gap between germline ends came to 16 bases. CDR3 residues: CASSNLGQFYGYTF. The CDR3 nucleotides read TGTGCCAGCAGCAACTTGGGACAATTTTATGGCTACACCTTC.

The chain carries TRBV28 and TRBJ2-3; the match to TRBD2 covers 13 bases. With 6 bases clipped from V and 1 base from J, the junction kept 10 bases outside the gene matches. The CDR3 loop spans 18 amino acids. The germline V gene encodes CDR1 MDHEN and CDR2 SYDVKM. The CDR3 sequence is CASSSGLAGILGTDTQYF. The CDR3 coding sequence is TGTGCCAGCAGCTCGGGACTAGCGGGAATCTTAGGCACAGATACGCAGTATTTT.

A few counts support this clonotype. V and J are TRBV6-5 and TRBJ2-7; a possible D gene is TRBD1 (6 bases). V shed 3 bases and J shed 3 bases, with 9 bases lying between them. Germline CDR1 and CDR2: MNHEY and SVGAGI. This CDR3 spans 13 amino acids. In DNA form, the CDR3 reads TGTGCCAGCAGTTATCAGGGGATCTACGAGCAGTACTTC. This translates into CASSYQGIYEQYF.

This clonotype has more than one count but fewer than ten. V gene TRBV18 combines with J gene TRBJ2-7, with 7 bases lining up with TRBD2. The CDR3 is made up of 12 amino acids. Germline V gives CDR1 KGHSH, CDR2 LQKENI. V dropped 3 bases and J dropped 9; count of bases not matched to a gene: 5. CDR3 in amino acids: CASSPGGNGQYF. CDR3 coding DNA: TGTGCCAGCTCACCGGGAGGGAACGGGCAGTACTTC.

This clonotype has at least ten counts. The rearrangement links TRBV5-1 to TRBJ1-1, with D unresolved. CDR1 is SGHRS, CDR2 YFSETQ, per germline. V shed 4 bases and J shed 0 bases, with 13 bases lying between them. This CDR3 has 15 amino acids. The CDR3 loop is CASSRSPVLNTEAFF. The CDR3 DNA follows: TGCGCCAGCAGCCGTTCTCCAGTCCTGAACACTGAAGCTTTCTTT.

The chain employs TRBV6-1 and TRBJ2-1, with TRBD2 matching 13 bases. Germline CDR1 and CDR2: MNHNS and SASEGT. The trim removed 4 bases at V and 8 bases at J, leaving 17 bases unmatched. CDR3 length: 19 residues. The DNA of the CDR3 is TGTGCCAGCAGTGGAGGTGGCCCACTAGCGGGGGGGAACTGGGATGAGCAGTTCTTC. Its protein product is CASSGGGPLAGGNWDEQFF.

This clonotype was observed at least ten times. V usage is TRBV29-1 and J usage is TRBJ2-1; the match to TRBD2 covers 9 bases. This CDR3 spans 15 amino acids. The germline V gene has CDR1 SQVTM and CDR2 ANQGSEA. V lost 6 bases, J lost 4 bases, and 10 bases stayed unmatched. DNA for the CDR3: TGCAGCGTAGCACGCGGGGGGGGCTCTTACAATGAGCAGTTCTTC. Protein sequence: CSVARGGGSYNEQFF.

The genes are TRBV20-1 and TRBJ2-7, with TRBD2 matching 7 bases. CDR1 is DFQATT and CDR2 is SNEGSKA in the germline V gene (reference sequence). The CDR3 consists of 14 residues. The V and J ends lost 3 bases and 1 base, in that order; junction bases with no gene match: 6. CDR3 sequence (DNA): TGCAGTGCTAGTGTCTCTAGCGGTTCCTACGAGCAGTACTTC. Translated, it gives CSASVSSGSYEQYF.

This chain links TRBV4-3 with TRBJ1-6; D not resolved. CDR3 length: 15 residues. With 1 base removed from V and 5 bases from J, the gap between germline ends came to 9 bases. Germline assignment: CDR1 LGHNA and CDR2 YSLEER. CDR3 protein: CASSQAGPNNSPLHF. CDR3 DNA: TGCGCCAGCAGCCAAGCCGGACCCAATAATTCACCCCTCCACTTT.